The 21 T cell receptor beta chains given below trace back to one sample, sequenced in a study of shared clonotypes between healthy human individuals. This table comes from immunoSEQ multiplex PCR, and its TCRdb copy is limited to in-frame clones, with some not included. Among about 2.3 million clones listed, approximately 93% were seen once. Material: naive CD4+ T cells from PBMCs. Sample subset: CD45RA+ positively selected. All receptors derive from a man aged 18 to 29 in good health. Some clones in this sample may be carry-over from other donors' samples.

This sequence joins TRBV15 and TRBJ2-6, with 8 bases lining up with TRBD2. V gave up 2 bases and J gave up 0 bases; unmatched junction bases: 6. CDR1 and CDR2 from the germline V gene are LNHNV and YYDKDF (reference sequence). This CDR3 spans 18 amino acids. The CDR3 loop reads CATSRTGGLRSGANVLTF. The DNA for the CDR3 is TGTGCCACCAGCAGAACGGGGGGGCTACGCTCTGGGGCCAACGTCCTGACTTTC.

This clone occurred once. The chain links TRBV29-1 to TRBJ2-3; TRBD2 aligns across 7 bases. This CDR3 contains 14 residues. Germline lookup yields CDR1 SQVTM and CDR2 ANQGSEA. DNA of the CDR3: TGCAAAGTCCAATGGCGGGAGTACACAGATACGCAGTATTTT. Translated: CKVQWREYTDTQYF.

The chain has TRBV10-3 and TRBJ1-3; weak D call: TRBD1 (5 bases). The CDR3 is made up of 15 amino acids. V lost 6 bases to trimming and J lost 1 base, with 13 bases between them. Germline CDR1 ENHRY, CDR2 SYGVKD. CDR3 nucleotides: TGTGCCATCAGCACGGGACTTCAATCTGGAAACACCATATATTTT. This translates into CAISTGLQSGNTIYF.

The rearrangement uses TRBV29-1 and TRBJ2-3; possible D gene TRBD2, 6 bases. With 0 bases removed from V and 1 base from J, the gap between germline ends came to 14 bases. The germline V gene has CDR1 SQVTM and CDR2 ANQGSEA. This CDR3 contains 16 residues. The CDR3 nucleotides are TGCAGCGTTGAAGACCGCACCGGAGGGGGCACAGATACGCAGTATTTT. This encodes CSVEDRTGGGTDTQYF.

For the CDR3, the DNA is TGTGCCAGCAGTCTCTCGGACGGGCTCTACGAGCAGTACTTC. It yields the protein CASSLSDGLYEQYF. The genes are TRBV28 and TRBJ2-7; no clear D gene. Germline V gene lookup returns CDR1 MDHEN and CDR2 SYDVKM. The length of the CDR3 is 14 residues. V lost 5 bases, J lost 3 bases, and 14 bases lay in between.

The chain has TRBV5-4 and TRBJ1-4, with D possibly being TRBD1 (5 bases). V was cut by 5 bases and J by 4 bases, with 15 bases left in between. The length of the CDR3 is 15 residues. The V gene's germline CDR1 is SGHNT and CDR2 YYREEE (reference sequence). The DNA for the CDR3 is TGTGCCAGCAGGGGGGGTACTGGTGGTAATGAAAAACTGTTTTTT. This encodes CASRGGTGGNEKLFF.

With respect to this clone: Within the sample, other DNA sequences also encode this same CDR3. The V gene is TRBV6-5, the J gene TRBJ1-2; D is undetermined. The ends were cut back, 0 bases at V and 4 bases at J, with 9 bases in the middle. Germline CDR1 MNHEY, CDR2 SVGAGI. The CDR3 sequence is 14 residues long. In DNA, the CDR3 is TGTGCCAGCAGTTACTCGGGGTCGTCCTATGGCTACACCTTC. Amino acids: CASSYSGSSYGYTF.

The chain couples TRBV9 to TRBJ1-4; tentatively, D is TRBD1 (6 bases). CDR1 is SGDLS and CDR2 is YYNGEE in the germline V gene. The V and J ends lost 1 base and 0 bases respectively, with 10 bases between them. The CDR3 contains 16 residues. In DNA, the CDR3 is TGTGCCAGCAGCGTATCGACAGGCGCAACTAATGAAAAACTGTTTTTT. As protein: CASSVSTGATNEKLFF.

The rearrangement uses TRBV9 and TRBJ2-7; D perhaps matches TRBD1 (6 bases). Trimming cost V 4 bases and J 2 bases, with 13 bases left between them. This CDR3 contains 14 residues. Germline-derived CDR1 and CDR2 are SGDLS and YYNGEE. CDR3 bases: TGTGCCAGCAGCACCCGGGACATTCCCTACGAGCAGTACTTC. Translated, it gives CASSTRDIPYEQYF.

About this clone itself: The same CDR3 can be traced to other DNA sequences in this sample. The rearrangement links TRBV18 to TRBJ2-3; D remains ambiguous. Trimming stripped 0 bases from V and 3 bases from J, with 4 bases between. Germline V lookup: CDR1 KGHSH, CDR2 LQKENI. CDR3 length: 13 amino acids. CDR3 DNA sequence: TGTGCCAGCTCACCACCCGGGACAGATACGCAGTATTTT. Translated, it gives CASSPPGTDTQYF.

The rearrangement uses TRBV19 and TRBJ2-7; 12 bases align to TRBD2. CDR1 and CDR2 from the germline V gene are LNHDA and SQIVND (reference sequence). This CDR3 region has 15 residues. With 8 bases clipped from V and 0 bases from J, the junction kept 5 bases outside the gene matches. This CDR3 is CASQLAGGYSYEQYF. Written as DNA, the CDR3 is TGTGCCAGTCAACTAGCGGGAGGTTACTCCTACGAGCAGTACTTC.

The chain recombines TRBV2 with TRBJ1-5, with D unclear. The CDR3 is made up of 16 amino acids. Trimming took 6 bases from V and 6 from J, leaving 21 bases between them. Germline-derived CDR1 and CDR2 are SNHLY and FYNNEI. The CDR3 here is CASSISGRGLGQPQHF. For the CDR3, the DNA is TGTGCCAGCAGCATATCCGGTCGTGGGCTTGGTCAGCCCCAGCATTTT.

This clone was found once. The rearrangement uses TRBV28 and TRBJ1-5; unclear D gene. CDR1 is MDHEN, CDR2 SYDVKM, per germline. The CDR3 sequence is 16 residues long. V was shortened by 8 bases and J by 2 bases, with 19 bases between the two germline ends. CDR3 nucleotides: TGTGCCAGCGATCGTGATGTCCGGGTGGGCAATCAGCCCCAGCATTTT. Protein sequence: CASDRDVRVGNQPQHF.

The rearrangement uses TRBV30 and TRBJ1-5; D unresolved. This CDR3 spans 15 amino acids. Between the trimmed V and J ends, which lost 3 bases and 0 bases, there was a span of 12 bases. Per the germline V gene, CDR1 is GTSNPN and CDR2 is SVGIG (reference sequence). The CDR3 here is CAWRDPRHSNQPQHF. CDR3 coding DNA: TGTGCCTGGAGGGACCCCAGACATAGCAATCAGCCCCAGCATTTT.

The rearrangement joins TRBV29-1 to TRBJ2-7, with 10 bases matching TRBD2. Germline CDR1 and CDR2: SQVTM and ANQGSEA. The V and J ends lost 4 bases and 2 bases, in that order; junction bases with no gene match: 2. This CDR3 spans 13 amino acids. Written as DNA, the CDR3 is TGCAGCGTTGGGACTAGCGGACCCTACGAGCAGTACTTC. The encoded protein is CSVGTSGPYEQYF.

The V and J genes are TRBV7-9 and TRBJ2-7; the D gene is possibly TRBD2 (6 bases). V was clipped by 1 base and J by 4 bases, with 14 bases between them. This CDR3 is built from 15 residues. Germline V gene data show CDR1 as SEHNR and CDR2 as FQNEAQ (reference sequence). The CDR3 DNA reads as TGTGCCAGCAGCTTAGTTCCGGGGGAAGCTTACGAGCAGTACTTC. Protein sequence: CASSLVPGEAYEQYF.

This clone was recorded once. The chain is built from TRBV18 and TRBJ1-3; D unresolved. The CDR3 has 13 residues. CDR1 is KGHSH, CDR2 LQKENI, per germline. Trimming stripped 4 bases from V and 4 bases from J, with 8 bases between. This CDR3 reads CASSLKEGNTIYF. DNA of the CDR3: TGTGCCAGCTCACTAAAGGAGGGAAACACCATATATTTT.

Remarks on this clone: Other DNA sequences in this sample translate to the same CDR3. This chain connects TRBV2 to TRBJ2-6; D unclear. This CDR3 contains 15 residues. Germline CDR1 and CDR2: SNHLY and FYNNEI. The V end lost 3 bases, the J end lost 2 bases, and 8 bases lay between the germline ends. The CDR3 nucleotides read TGTGCCAGCAGTGAGGCTCTGCCTGGGGCCAACGTCCTGACTTTC. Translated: CASSEALPGANVLTF. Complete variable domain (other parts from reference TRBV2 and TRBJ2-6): EPEVTQTPSHQVTQMGQEVILRCVPISNHLYFYWYRQILGQKVEFLVSFYNNEISEKSEIFDDQFSVERPDGSNFTLKIRSTKLEDSAMYFCASSEALPGANVLTFGAGSRLTVL.

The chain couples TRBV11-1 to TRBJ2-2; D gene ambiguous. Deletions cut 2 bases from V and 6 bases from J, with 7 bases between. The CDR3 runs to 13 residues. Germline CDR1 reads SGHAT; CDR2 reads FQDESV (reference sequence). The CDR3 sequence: CASSLRAAGELFF. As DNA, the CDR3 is TGTGCCAGCAGCTTACGTGCAGCCGGGGAGCTGTTTTTT.

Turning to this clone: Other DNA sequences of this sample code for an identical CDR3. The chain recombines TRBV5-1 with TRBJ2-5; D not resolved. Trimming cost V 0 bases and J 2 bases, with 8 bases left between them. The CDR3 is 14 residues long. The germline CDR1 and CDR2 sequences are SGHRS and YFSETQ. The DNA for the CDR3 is TGCGCCAGCAGCTTGGGGGCGGTTCAAGAGACCCAGTACTTC. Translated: CASSLGAVQETQYF.

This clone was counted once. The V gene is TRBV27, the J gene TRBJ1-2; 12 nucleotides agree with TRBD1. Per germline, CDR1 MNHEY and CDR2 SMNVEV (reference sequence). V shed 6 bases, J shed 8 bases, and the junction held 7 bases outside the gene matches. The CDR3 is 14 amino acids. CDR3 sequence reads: CASRSGTGGPGYTF. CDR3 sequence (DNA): TGTGCCAGCAGAAGCGGGACAGGGGGCCCGGGCTACACCTTC.